The clone carrying this T cell receptor beta chain was picked up many times. Its antigen is still unknown. The source of the sample is a study of T cells in Graves' hyperthyroidism and ophthalmopathy. Diagnosis of hyperthyroidism was new in patients aged 18 to 65, and its duration was under 2 months. Thyroid ultrasound, orbital computed tomography, clinical symptoms, and serum thyroxine and TRAb underpinned diagnoses. Notes on the study in general: Blood also showed most of the thyroid clonotypes that were expanded above 0.001. Ophthalmopathy was identified by the model a median around 6.9 months ahead of onset.

Authors of the study amplified TCR beta CDR3 regions from RNA transcripts. The primer set for the first-round RT-PCR of the TCR CDR3 was HTBI. TCRdb reprocessed the multiplex PCR reads with MiXCR, giving one entry per CDR3 protein. The repertoire holds approximately 400,000 distinct CDR3 sequences, approximately 14% seen once, with roughly 26% in the top ten. The V gene end was trimmed by 4 bases and the J gene end by 5 bases; junction bases not matched to a gene: 6. Germline CDR1 and CDR2: KGHSH and LQKENI. The CDR3 is 16 residues long. The J gene is TRBJ2-2, the V gene TRBV18, with 11 bases identical to TRBD1. The sequence was obtained from a young woman with Graves' hyperthyroidism that later progressed to Graves' ophthalmopathy. The material sequenced was blood. CDR3 DNA sequence: TGTGCCAGCTCACGGCGGACAGGGGGCACGACCGGGGAGCTGTTTTTT. As protein: CASSRRTGGTTGELFF.